Below are 29 T cell receptor beta chains sequenced from a single sample in a study of blood T cell repertoires in COVID-19 (dated by TCRdb to about 2020). The library was obtained by the immunoSEQ multiplex PCR assay. TCRdb obtained this table from immuneACCESS and retained in-frame rearrangements with V and J assigned. These tables miss some clones; where compared with another copy, unresolved V genes account for less than half of the shortfall, and the remainder is unexplained. Across this sample there are roughly 350,000 clones, with approximately 92% seen only once. The ten largest account for approximately 18% of the sample. The sample comprised PBMCs or T cells enriched from blood (not recorded which). The receptors shown here come from a woman between 25 and 40 years old who had recovered from COVID-19.

The rearrangement links TRBV5-1 to TRBJ2-1; the match to TRBD2 covers 11 bases. There are 16 residues in the CDR3. J was trimmed by 6 bases and V by 0 bases; bases with no gene match: 5. Germline V gives CDR1 SGHRS, CDR2 YFSETQ. The CDR3: CASSLVAGGRINEQFF. CDR3 bases: TGCGCCAGCAGCTTGGTAGCGGGAGGGCGGATCAATGAGCAGTTCTTC. Combining the CDR3 with reference TRBV5-1 and TRBJ2-1 gives the whole variable domain KAGVTQTPRYLIKTRGQQVTLSCSPISGHRSVSWYQQTPGQGLQFLFEYFSETQRNKGNFPGRFSGRQFSNSRSEMNVSTLELGDSALYLCASSLVAGGRINEQFFGPGTRLTVL.

The rearrangement uses TRBV4-3 and TRBJ2-2; 9 bases are a match to TRBD1. Germline CDR1 and CDR2: LGHNA and YSLEER. J lost 3 bases, V lost 1 base, and 6 bases had no gene match. The CDR3 is 17 residues long. CDR3 nucleotides: TGCGCCAGCAGCCAAGGAAGACAGGGGGTTGACACCGGGGAGCTGTTTTTT. It encodes CASSQGRQGVDTGELFF.

This chain joins TRBV5-6 and TRBJ1-1; 8 positions match TRBD1. CDR1 is SGHDT and CDR2 is YYEEEE in the germline V gene. V lost 1 base and J lost 0; bases outside the gene matches: 8. The CDR3 contains 17 residues. CDR3 loop: CASSLLAGGRMNTEAFF. The CDR3 region has the DNA TGTGCCAGCAGCTTGCTGGCAGGGGGCCGAATGAACACTGAAGCTTTCTTT.

V and J are TRBV18 and TRBJ2-7, with D maybe TRBD1 (8 bases). Germline V CDR1 and CDR2: KGHSH, LQKENI. Trimming removed 4 bases from V and 3 bases from J, with 13 bases in between. The CDR3 is made up of 14 amino acids. The CDR3 DNA reads TGTGCCAGCTCACACAGGGGGGGCGGCTACGAGCAGTACTTC. As protein: CASSHRGGGYEQYF.

The gene calls are TRBV7-9 and TRBJ1-5, with 7 bases that match TRBD1. Germline CDR1 is SEHNR and CDR2 is FQNEAQ (reference sequence). After removal of 6 bases from V and 1 base from J, the junction contained 6 bases not matched to a gene. The length of the CDR3 is 15 residues. This CDR3 is CASSPGQMSNQPQHF. The CDR3 region has the DNA TGTGCCAGCAGTCCGGGACAGATGAGCAATCAGCCCCAGCATTTT.

The V and J genes are TRBV21-1 and TRBJ1-6; TRBD1 was called by the table and not checked on the DNA. TRBV21-1 is marked as a pseudogene. This CDR3 is 13 amino acids long. As DNA, the CDR3 is TGTGCCAGAGCCGGGACAGGGAACTCACCCCTCCACTTT. Translated: CARAGTGNSPLHF.

The rearrangement uses TRBV5-1 and TRBJ1-6, with 7 bases matching TRBD1. J lost 4 bases, V lost 5 bases, and 3 bases had no gene match. The CDR3 extends over 14 amino acids. Per the germline V gene, CDR1 is SGHRS and CDR2 is YFSETQ. In DNA, the CDR3 is TGCGCCAGCAGTTCGGGACAGTATAATTCACCCCTCCACTTT. This gives the protein CASSSGQYNSPLHF.

The gene calls are TRBV6-1 and TRBJ2-7, with D uncertain. Germline CDR1 and CDR2: MNHNS and SASEGT. The CDR3 runs 14 residues. V shed 1 base and J shed 1 base, with 8 bases lying between them. As DNA, the CDR3 is TGTGCCAGCAGTGAAGGCCTGGCTTCCTACGAGCAGTACTTC. Its translation: CASSEGLASYEQYF.

The J gene is TRBJ2-1, the V gene TRBV11-2; possible D gene TRBD2, 5 bases. CDR1 is SGHAT and CDR2 is FQNNGV in the germline V gene. The CDR3 runs to 14 residues. Deletions cut 5 bases from V and 5 bases from J, with 13 bases between. In DNA, the CDR3 is TGTGCCAGCAGCCCCAGGACTTGGGACAATGAGCAGTTCTTC. Residues: CASSPRTWDNEQFF.

V usage is TRBV2 and J usage is TRBJ2-7; the D is unclear. Trimming pared 5 bases from V and 2 bases from J, leaving 10 bases between. This CDR3 contains 13 residues. Per germline, CDR1 SNHLY and CDR2 FYNNEI. The CDR3, as DNA: TGTGCCAGCAGTCCCGGAACTACCTACGAGCAGTACTTC. It is translated as CASSPGTTYEQYF.

The chain recombines TRBV7-2 with TRBJ2-3; tentatively, D is TRBD2 (5 bases). Trimming removed 5 bases from V and 5 bases from J, with 17 bases in between. This CDR3 comprises 15 residues. The germline gives CDR1 SGHTA, CDR2 FQGNSA. This chain's CDR3 is CASSPLTLAGDTQYF. CDR3 DNA: TGTGCCAGCAGCCCCCTGACTCTTGCGGGAGATACGCAGTATTTT.

The chain recombines TRBV27 with TRBJ2-5; 8 nucleotides agree with TRBD1. The CDR3 is made up of 18 amino acids. Germline values: CDR1 MNHEY, CDR2 SMNVEV (reference sequence). V shed 5 bases and J 4 bases; nucleotides not matched to a gene: 18. CDR3 sequence reads: CASSRGTGRSRPGETQYF. As DNA, the CDR3 is TGTGCCAGCAGTCGCGGGACAGGACGGAGTAGGCCGGGAGAGACCCAGTACTTC.

The chain recombines TRBV4-1 with TRBJ2-1, with 11 bases that match TRBD2. CDR3 length: 17 residues. CDR1 is MGHRA and CDR2 is YSYEKL in the germline V gene. Trimming took 2 bases from V and 4 from J; bases not matched to a gene: 7. DNA of the CDR3: TGCGCCAGCAGCCAATTCGGGACTAGCGGAGTTTACAATGAGCAGTTCTTC. It specifies CASSQFGTSGVYNEQFF.

V usage is TRBV18 and J usage is TRBJ2-7; perhaps TRBD1 as D (6 bases). The CDR3 runs 17 residues. V lost 4 bases and J 1 base, leaving 20 bases between the germline ends. The V gene's germline CDR1 is KGHSH and CDR2 LQKENI. The CDR3 DNA is TGTGCCAGCTCACAACGAACAGGGATAGCATCGTCCTACGAGCAGTACTTC. Its protein is CASSQRTGIASSYEQYF.

The table lists this clone with a count of one. This chain links TRBV7-9 with TRBJ1-1, with D possibly being TRBD1 (5 bases). There are 16 residues in the CDR3. Trimming pared 7 bases from V and 1 base from J, leaving 19 bases between. Germline V lookup: CDR1 SEHNR, CDR2 FQNEAQ (reference sequence). CDR3 sequence: CASNKWRGEGNTEAFF. Here the CDR3 DNA reads TGTGCCAGCAATAAGTGGCGGGGGGAGGGGAACACTGAAGCTTTCTTT.

The chain recombines TRBV4-1 with TRBJ2-2; D is perhaps TRBD2 (6 bases). V was pared by 4 bases and J by 8 bases, with 20 bases between. Germline V gene sequence: CDR1 MGHRA, CDR2 YSYEKL. This CDR3 spans 16 amino acids. CDR3 in DNA: TGCGCCAGCAGCCCAGGGACTTACTCTCAAGTGGGGGAGCTGTTTTTT. This translates into CASSPGTYSQVGELFF.

The rearrangement joins TRBV30 to TRBJ2-7, with TRBD1 matching 8 bases. The CDR3 has 14 amino acids. Germline V gene sequence: CDR1 GTSNPN, CDR2 SVGIG (reference sequence). Trimming took 3 bases from V and 4 from J; bases not matched to a gene: 8. CDR3 sequence: CAWRGRQGLYEQYF. The CDR3 DNA reads as TGTGCCTGGAGAGGACGACAGGGGTTGTACGAGCAGTACTTC.

This chain uses TRBV29-1 with TRBJ2-7, with D perhaps matching TRBD1 (6 bases). The V and J ends lost 7 bases and 6 bases respectively, with 19 bases between them. The germline gives CDR1 SQVTM, CDR2 ANQGSEA. The CDR3 is made up of 13 amino acids. In nucleotides, the CDR3 is TGCAGCGCTATTAAGGGGGAAGTAAGCGAGCAGTACTTC. It translates to CSAIKGEVSEQYF.

The chain has TRBV5-1 and TRBJ2-3, with 7 bases lining up with TRBD1. V dropped 1 base and J dropped 2; count of bases not matched to a gene: 4. This CDR3 spans 15 amino acids. Germline V gene lookup returns CDR1 SGHRS and CDR2 YFSETQ. CDR3 region: CASSLNRGNTDTQYF. The CDR3, as DNA: TGCGCCAGCAGCTTGAACAGGGGAAACACAGATACGCAGTATTTT. The full variable domain, rest sourced from reference TRBV5-1 and TRBJ2-3, is KAGVTQTPRYLIKTRGQQVTLSCSPISGHRSVSWYQQTPGQGLQFLFEYFSETQRNKGNFPGRFSGRQFSNSRSEMNVSTLELGDSALYLCASSLNRGNTDTQYFGPGTRLTVL.

CDR3 protein: CASSSRTGAVYEQYF. DNA of the CDR3: TGTGCCAGCAGTTCCAGAACAGGGGCCGTCTACGAGCAGTACTTC. V is TRBV5-5 and J is TRBJ2-7; 7 nucleotides agree with TRBD1. V was clipped by 5 bases and J by 3 bases; unmatched bases: 11. Germline assignment: CDR1 SGHKS and CDR2 YYEKEE (reference sequence). This CDR3 spans 15 amino acids.

V usage is TRBV19 and J usage is TRBJ2-1, with TRBD2 identical over 13 bases. Per the germline V gene, CDR1 is LNHDA and CDR2 is SQIVND (reference sequence). V lost 5 bases, J lost 5 bases, and 6 bases stayed unmatched. There are 16 residues in the CDR3. CDR3 DNA: TGTGCCAGTAGTCTAGCCGGGACTAGCGGGAACAATGAGCAGTTCTTC. Its translation is CASSLAGTSGNNEQFF.

V gene TRBV29-1 combines with J gene TRBJ1-4; unclear D gene. V was pared by 3 bases and J by 5 bases, with 4 bases between. There are 11 residues in the CDR3. CDR1 and CDR2 (germline): SQVTM, ANQGSEA. This CDR3 is CSVDTNEKLFF. In DNA, the CDR3 is TGCAGCGTTGACACAAATGAAAAACTGTTTTTT.

CDR3 amino acids: CATSRDPGGPGGQYF. The CDR3 nucleotides are TGTGCCACCAGCAGAGATCCGGGGGGCCCGGGGGGCCAGTACTTC. The chain combines TRBV15 with TRBJ2-5; possibly TRBD2 for D (7 bases). Germline V CDR1 and CDR2: LNHNV, YYDKDF (reference sequence). There are 15 residues in the CDR3. Deletions cut 0 bases from V and 10 bases from J, with 18 bases between.

The chain is built from TRBV5-1 and TRBJ2-7, with D perhaps matching TRBD2 (6 bases). Germline lookup yields CDR1 SGHRS and CDR2 YFSETQ. Deletions cut 6 bases from V and 4 bases from J, with 11 bases between. The CDR3 length is 12 residues. CDR3 protein: CASTGSGYEQYF. The CDR3 DNA sequence: TGCGCCAGCACCGGGAGTGGGTACGAGCAGTACTTC.

This clone was seen only a few times. The chain is built from TRBV2 and TRBJ1-2; 12 bases are shared with TRBD1. CDR3 length equals 16 residues. In germline, CDR1 is SNHLY, CDR2 FYNNEI. V shed 6 bases and J 6 bases; nucleotides not matched to a gene: 11. The CDR3 nucleotides read TGTGCCAGCAGGGGGGGACAGGGGGCGCGGTACAATGGCTACACCTTC. Protein sequence: CASRGGQGARYNGYTF.

The chain uses TRBV11-3 and TRBJ2-3, with no clear D. Trimming shortened V by 1 base and J by 2 bases, and 7 bases separated the two germline ends. This CDR3 spans 14 amino acids. CDR1 SGHNT and CDR2 YENEEA come from the germline V gene. CDR3 sequence: CASSLVAFTDTQYF. CDR3 DNA: TGTGCCAGCAGCTTAGTGGCTTTCACAGATACGCAGTATTTT.

This chain links TRBV4-2 with TRBJ2-7; TRBD2 matches at 14 bases. The CDR3 is 16 amino acids. Germline V gene lookup returns CDR1 LGHNA and CDR2 YNFKEQ. J lost 2 bases, V lost 3 bases, and 3 bases had no gene match. CDR3 in DNA: TGTGCCAGCAGCCAGCCGGGACTAGCGGGGGCCTACGAGCAGTACTTC. Residues: CASSQPGLAGAYEQYF.

J is TRBJ2-7 and V is TRBV25-1; D possibly corresponds to TRBD2 (7 bases). V lost 1 base to trimming and J lost 5 bases, with 15 bases between them. The germline CDR1 and CDR2 sequences are MGHDK and SYGVNS. CDR3 length equals 15 residues. DNA of the CDR3: TGTGCCAGCAGTGAATCCCGCGGGGGCGCGGACGAGCAGTACTTC. This codes for CASSESRGGADEQYF.

This clone was seen only once. The J gene is TRBJ2-2, the V gene TRBV29-1; possibly TRBD1 for D (6 bases). Germline V gene data show CDR1 as SQVTM and CDR2 as ANQGSEA. CDR3 length: 15 residues. Between the trimmed V and J ends, which lost 1 base and 6 bases, there was a span of 15 bases. CDR3 protein: CSVEGPNRVPGELFF. CDR3 bases: TGCAGCGTTGAAGGGCCGAACAGGGTTCCCGGGGAGCTGTTTTTT.